This T cell receptor beta chain comes out of a study of T cells in Graves' hyperthyroidism and ophthalmopathy. Turning to the study itself: At the time of initial diagnosis and before any treatment, peripheral blood was collected.

Study results and caveats: In the blood, most expanded thyroid clonotypes above 0.001 appeared as well.

This clonotype was picked up many times. Its specificity is unknown. The CDR3 regions of TCR beta were amplified from RNA transcripts. The TCR CDR3 was amplified in a first-round RT-PCR using the HTBI primer set. TCRdb reprocessed the multiplex PCR reads via MiXCR and lists one record per CDR3 protein. The data show 450,000 to 500,000 distinct CDR3 sequences, with roughly 23% seen just once and 45% to 50% held by the top ten. Germline-derived CDR1 and CDR2 are MNHNS and SASEGT. V lost 6 bases and J lost 1, with 12 bases in between. The CDR3 is 14 amino acids. The chain is built from TRBV6-1 and TRBJ1-1; D possibly corresponds to TRBD1 (6 bases). The TCR originated in a woman in her sixties or seventies with Graves' ophthalmopathy. The sample was blood. The CDR3 DNA reads as TGTGCCAGCAGGGGACCGGGACAGAACACTGAAGCTTTCTTT. This sequence encodes CASRGPGQNTEAFF.